The present T cell receptor (beta chain) was sequenced within a study of cytomegalovirus exposure and HLA in healthy donors. Study-level results: In vitro testing confirmed three CMV-associated chains as specific for CMV antigens.

Measured with immunoSEQ multiplex PCR; TCRdb has only the in-frame clones, and not every one. The sample includes fewer than 80,000 clones, around 96% of them seen just once. About this clone itself: As yet, its antigen is unknown.

Source material: PBMCs. This clonotype was sampled from a woman between 18 and 30 years old in good health and CMV-seropositive.

In DNA, the CDR3 is TGTGCCAGCAGCTTAGGAGGGATCCTTTATGGCTACACCTTC. Its protein product is CASSLGGILYGYTF. The chain uses TRBV7-2 and TRBJ1-2; D remains unclear. Germline V gene lookup returns CDR1 SGHTA and CDR2 FQGNSA. V lost 1 base to trimming and J lost 5 bases, with 11 bases between them. The CDR3 contains 14 residues.